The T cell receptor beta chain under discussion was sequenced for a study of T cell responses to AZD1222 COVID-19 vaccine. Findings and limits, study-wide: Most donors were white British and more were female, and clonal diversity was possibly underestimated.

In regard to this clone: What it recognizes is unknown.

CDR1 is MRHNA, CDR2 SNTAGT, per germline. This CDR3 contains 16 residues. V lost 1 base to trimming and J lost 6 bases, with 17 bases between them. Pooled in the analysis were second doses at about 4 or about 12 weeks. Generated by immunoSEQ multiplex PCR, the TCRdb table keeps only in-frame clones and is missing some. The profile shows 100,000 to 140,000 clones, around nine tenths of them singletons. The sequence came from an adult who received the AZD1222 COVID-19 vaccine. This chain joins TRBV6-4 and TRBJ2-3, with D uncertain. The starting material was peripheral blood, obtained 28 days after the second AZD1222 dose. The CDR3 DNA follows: TGTGCCAGCAGTGACTTTTTATCCCCTCTAGGGGATACGCAGTATTTT. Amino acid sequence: CASSDFLSPLGDTQYF.